The 6 T cell receptor beta chains given below trace back to one sample, sequenced in a study of CD8 T cells in Susac syndrome. Random hexamers primed reverse transcription of roughly 0.5 to 1 ug RNA. TCRdb analysed the immunoSEQ multiplex PCR reads with MiXCR anew, one entry per CDR3 protein. This table has 200,000 to 250,000 distinct CDR3 sequences, nearly 97% appearing once. The sequencing sample was made of CD4+ T cells from PBMCs. Receptor source: a human donor with multiple sclerosis.

The rearrangement joins TRBV5-4 to TRBJ2-1, with 11 nucleotides matching TRBD2. V dropped 2 bases and J dropped 5; count of bases not matched to a gene: 3. Per germline, CDR1 SGHNT and CDR2 YYREEE (reference sequence). The CDR3 contains 15 residues. DNA of the CDR3: TGTGCCAGCAGCTTTGGGGGACTAGCGGACAATGAGCAGTTCTTC. Protein: CASSFGGLADNEQFF. The whole variable domain, filled in from reference TRBV5-4 and TRBJ2-1, reads ETGVTQSPTHLIKTRGQQVTLRCSSQSGHNTVSWYQQALGQGPQFIFQYYREEENGRGNFPPRFSGLQFPNYSSELNVNALELDDSALYLCASSFGGLADNEQFFGPGTRLTVL.

The chain employs TRBV20-1 and TRBJ2-7, with D possibly being TRBD2 (6 bases). CDR1 and CDR2 from the germline V gene are DFQATT and SNEGSKA (reference sequence). The CDR3 runs to 11 residues. The CDR3: CSWDSRYEQYF. The CDR3 bases are TGCAGCTGGGACTCAAGATACGAGCAGTACTTC.

The chain combines TRBV27 with TRBJ2-5, with D possibly being TRBD1 (5 bases). The germline CDR1 and CDR2 sequences are MNHEY and SMNVEV (reference sequence). The CDR3 totals 14 residues. Trimming stripped 2 bases from V and 5 bases from J, with 12 bases between. The CDR3 DNA reads as TGTGCCAGCAGTTTACTTCAGGGAAGCGAGACCCAGTACTTC. Amino acid sequence: CASSLLQGSETQYF.

The chain has TRBV29-1 and TRBJ1-1, with TRBD1 matching over 7 bases. CDR3 length: 10 residues. Germline V gene sequence: CDR1 SQVTM, CDR2 ANQGSEA. Trimming cost V 5 bases and J 10 bases; bases outside gene matches: 4. This chain's CDR3 is CSVLQGRAFF. DNA of the CDR3: TGCAGCGTTCTACAGGGGAGAGCTTTCTTT.

The genes are TRBV27 and TRBJ2-1, with D possibly TRBD2 on 6 matching bases. The CDR3 is 14 residues long. In germline, CDR1 is MNHEY, CDR2 SMNVEV (reference sequence). Deletions cut 5 bases from V and 4 bases from J, with 12 bases between. CDR3 sequence reads: CASSTRDLYNEQFF. The CDR3 nucleotides read TGTGCCAGCAGTACACGGGACTTATACAATGAGCAGTTCTTC.

CDR3 loop: CATSGEPFDEQFF. DNA for the CDR3: TGTGCCACCAGCGGTGAACCCTTTGATGAGCAGTTCTTC. This chain uses TRBV15 with TRBJ2-1, with D unresolved. The V and J ends lost 5 bases and 8 bases respectively, with 13 bases between them. This CDR3 is built from 13 residues. The germline V gene has CDR1 LNHNV and CDR2 YYDKDF (reference sequence). Complete variable domain (other parts from reference TRBV15 and TRBJ2-1): DAMVIQNPRYQVTQFGKPVTLSCSQTLNHNVMYWYQQKSSQAPKLLFHYYDKDFNNEADTPDNFQSRRPNTSFCFLDIRSPGLGDTAMYLCATSGEPFDEQFFGPGTRLTVL.